The text below deals with one TCR beta chain. The antigen is undetermined. The conserved final phenylalanine or tryptophan is absent from the CDR3, which likely points to a read error. This entry comes from a study of response to subunit inactivated influenza vaccine. Findings of the study overall: Authors suggested that a seasonal influenza vaccination recruits few new T cells each time.

The CDR3 runs to 18 residues. J was trimmed by 3 bases and V by 0 bases; bases with no gene match: 13. Germline CDR1 is SGHRS and CDR2 is YFSETQ. TCRdb reprocessed the RT-PCR reads via MiXCR and lists one record per CDR3 protein. The table has about 240,000 distinct CDR3 sequences, 12% seen once. The clonotype originates from a man in his fifties who received an inactivated influenza vaccine. The genes are TRBV5-1 and TRBJ2-3; TRBD2 matches at 7 bases. The source material was non-naive T cells sorted from PBMCs, sampled approximately 15 days before vaccination. Here the CDR3 DNA reads TGCGCCAGCAGCTTGGCCCCAGCCCTAGCGGTGTGGACAGATACGCAGTATTCT. This codes for CASSLAPALAVWTDTQYS.